The 20 T cell receptor beta chains in this list originate from one sample, sequenced in a study of Ad26.COV2.S vaccination and SARS-CoV-2 variants. Only in-frame clones appear in the TCRdb table, and some are missing; sequencing was by immunoSEQ multiplex PCR. The sample carries about 480,000 clones, 87% recorded once. Treatment reported: over 15 received Ad26.COV2.S at low or high dose, single or two shots; about 5 received placebo; per-sample allocation not given. The study sampled participants on day 63 after the first vaccine or placebo injection. The material sequenced was peripheral blood, taken in a trial of Ad26.COV2.S vaccine versus placebo. The source is a person aged 18-60 years who received the Ad26.COV2.S COVID-19 vaccine or a placebo.

The chain recombines TRBV3-1 (or the pseudogene TRBV3-2) with TRBJ2-7, with 11 bases fitting TRBD2. This CDR3 contains 15 residues. Germline CDR1 reads LGHDT; CDR2 reads YNNKEL (reference sequence). V lost 4 bases, J lost 5 bases, and 7 bases stayed unmatched. CDR3 bases: TGTGCCAGCAGCCGAATAGCGGGAGGGACCGACGAGCAGTACTTC. Amino acids: CASSRIAGGTDEQYF.

The V and J genes are TRBV7-8 and TRBJ1-1; D not certain. The V end lost 5 bases, the J end lost 5 bases, and 6 bases lay between the germline ends. Germline CDR1 reads SGHVS; CDR2 reads FQNEAQ. The CDR3 loop spans 11 amino acids. DNA for the CDR3: TGTGCCAGCAGCAAAGGGACTGAAGCTTTCTTT. Its protein is CASSKGTEAFF.

A note on this clone: The same CDR3 can be traced to other DNA sequences in this sample. The rearrangement joins TRBV5-1 to TRBJ2-7; 7 nucleotides line up with TRBD1. The germline CDR1 and CDR2 sequences are SGHRS and YFSETQ. V lost 4 bases, J lost 0 bases, and 4 bases stayed unmatched. This CDR3 has 14 residues. CDR3 bases: TGCGCCAGCAGCAGGGACAGTAACTCCTACGAGCAGTACTTC. The encoded protein is CASSRDSNSYEQYF.

J is TRBJ2-7 and V is TRBV5-1; 9 bases fit TRBD1. Germline CDR1 and CDR2: SGHRS and YFSETQ. The CDR3 extends over 15 amino acids. J was trimmed by 5 bases and V by 0 bases; bases with no gene match: 6. The CDR3 protein is CASSLGDRAAHEQYF. The DNA for the CDR3 is TGCGCCAGCAGCTTGGGGGACAGGGCGGCCCACGAGCAGTACTTC.

V and J are TRBV2 and TRBJ2-1; D unclear. Germline CDR1 SNHLY, CDR2 FYNNEI. V was trimmed by 7 bases and J by 5 bases, leaving 15 bases between them. CDR3 length: 14 residues. The DNA of the CDR3 is TGTGCCAGCACCCTCATAGGACCCAACAATGAGCAGTTCTTC. This translates into CASTLIGPNNEQFF.

This clone was picked up a small number of times. The V call is TRBV28, the J call TRBJ1-2; no reliable D call. Germline assignment: CDR1 MDHEN and CDR2 SYDVKM. The CDR3 extends over 13 amino acids. V dropped 10 bases and J dropped 7 bases, with 19 bases sitting between them. The CDR3 loop reads CATLWGGLFGYTF. As DNA, the CDR3 is TGTGCCACCCTTTGGGGTGGCCTATTTGGCTACACCTTC.

This chain uses TRBV5-4 with TRBJ2-1, with a weak D call TRBD2 (5 bases). The CDR3 totals 15 residues. Per germline, CDR1 SGHNT and CDR2 YYREEE (reference sequence). Trimming removed 0 bases at V and 9 bases at J, with 16 bases between. This CDR3 reads CASSLVGALGSEQFF. CDR3 nucleotide sequence: TGTGCCAGCAGCTTGGTGGGAGCGCTTGGGTCTGAGCAGTTCTTC.

J is TRBJ1-5 and V is TRBV28; D is possibly TRBD1 (5 bases). Per germline, CDR1 MDHEN and CDR2 SYDVKM. The CDR3 runs to 17 residues. V lost 1 base to trimming and J lost 3 bases, with 16 bases between them. CDR3 nucleotides: TGTGCCAGCAGTTTATCAACCGGGGGTTCTTTCAATCAGCCCCAGCATTTT. Encoded protein: CASSLSTGGSFNQPQHF.

This clone was detected only once. This rearrangement joins TRBV4-1 to TRBJ1-2, with TRBD1 matching over 11 bases. The junction had 2 bases not matched to a gene; V was cut back by 4 bases and J by 4 bases. The CDR3 sequence is 14 residues long. Per the germline V gene, CDR1 is MGHRA and CDR2 is YSYEKL. The CDR3 sequence: CASSPGQGGYGYTF. Here the CDR3 DNA reads TGCGCCAGCAGCCCGGGACAGGGGGGCTATGGCTACACCTTC.

The sample holds one count of this clone. This sequence joins TRBV28 and TRBJ2-1; D is perhaps TRBD2 (7 bases). Trimming took 6 bases from V and 0 from J, leaving 9 bases between them. Germline CDR1 and CDR2: MDHEN and SYDVKM. This CDR3 spans 14 amino acids. The DNA for the CDR3 is TGTGCCAGCAGGGGGGGGCCCTCCTACAATGAGCAGTTCTTC. Translation gives CASRGGPSYNEQFF.

The V gene is TRBV2, the J gene TRBJ2-2; D not certain. The CDR3 runs 15 residues. Germline CDR1 and CDR2: SNHLY and FYNNEI. Trimming pared 6 bases from V and 5 bases from J, leaving 16 bases between. CDR3 in DNA: TGTGCCAGCAGCGAACAACGGTATGGGACCGGGGAGCTGTTTTTT. Translating gives CASSEQRYGTGELFF. Using reference TRBV2 and TRBJ2-2 for the parts outside the CDR3, the full variable domain is EPEVTQTPSHQVTQMGQEVILRCVPISNHLYFYWYRQILGQKVEFLVSFYNNEISEKSEIFDDQFSVERPDGSNFTLKIRSTKLEDSAMYFCASSEQRYGTGELFFGEGSRLTVL.

V usage is TRBV5-6 and J usage is TRBJ2-7; D unresolved. Germline V gene sequence: CDR1 SGHDT, CDR2 YYEEEE. Trimming cost V 9 bases and J 4 bases, with 17 bases left between them. This CDR3 is built from 13 residues. The CDR3 DNA is TGTGCCACCCCCCGCCTTCTGATTTACGAGCAGTACTTC. It codes for CATPRLLIYEQYF.

This clone was picked up one time. The CDR3 loop is CASSRGTTPPANEQFF. CDR3 DNA: TGTGCCAGTAGTAGGGGGACTACTCCCCCCGCCAATGAGCAGTTCTTC. This chain links TRBV19 with TRBJ2-1, with 7 bases fitting TRBD2. Germline CDR1 reads LNHDA; CDR2 reads SQIVND (reference sequence). The V segment lost 4 bases and the J segment 6 bases; nucleotides outside the gene matches: 12. CDR3 size: 16 residues.

The chain recombines TRBV3-1 (or the pseudogene TRBV3-2) with TRBJ2-1; 8 bases align to TRBD2. Per germline, CDR1 LGHDT and CDR2 YNNKEL (reference sequence). The CDR3 has 13 residues. V trimming: 4 bases; J trimming: 8 bases; junction bases outside the gene matches: 4. CDR3 protein: CASSLAGPYEQFF. Here the CDR3 DNA reads TGTGCCAGCAGCCTAGCGGGACCGTATGAGCAGTTCTTC.

The table lists this clone with a count of one. This sequence joins TRBV15 and TRBJ1-1, with TRBD1 matching 8 bases. V was clipped by 6 bases and J by 5 bases; unmatched bases: 8. This CDR3 contains 14 residues. Germline V gene data show CDR1 as LNHNV and CDR2 as YYDKDF (reference sequence). CDR3 protein: CATRPRQGRTEAFF. Here the CDR3 DNA reads TGTGCCACCAGACCCAGACAGGGGCGTACTGAAGCTTTCTTT.

The chain is built from TRBV9 and TRBJ2-7, with 7 bases lining up with TRBD1. CDR3 size: 13 residues. Per the germline V gene, CDR1 is SGDLS and CDR2 is YYNGEE. With 3 bases clipped from V and 5 bases from J, the junction kept 5 bases outside the gene matches. DNA of the CDR3: TGTGCCAGCAGCGCGACAGGGAGTAACGAGCAGTACTTC. This encodes CASSATGSNEQYF.

This chain links TRBV11-1 with TRBJ2-1; 12 bases match TRBD2. After removal of 3 bases from V and 7 bases from J, the junction contained 7 bases not matched to a gene. Germline V gives CDR1 SGHAT, CDR2 FQDESV (reference sequence). This CDR3 spans 16 amino acids. CDR3 amino acids: CASSLFASGRANEQFF. The CDR3 bases are TGTGCCAGCAGCTTGTTTGCTAGCGGGAGGGCGAATGAGCAGTTCTTC.

This clone was detected only once. The rearrangement links TRBV10-3 to TRBJ2-7; possible D gene TRBD2, 5 bases. CDR3 length equals 13 residues. Trimming took off 10 bases at V and 0 bases at J, with 13 bases between the two ends. Germline V gene data show CDR1 as ENHRY and CDR2 as SYGVKD. As DNA, the CDR3 is TGTGCCACCGTTAGAGGGCCCTCCTACGAGCAGTACTTC. It translates to CATVRGPSYEQYF.

The chain combines TRBV6-2 or TRBV6-3 with TRBJ2-1; 13 positions match TRBD2. V dropped 2 bases and J dropped 3; count of bases not matched to a gene: 4. CDR3 size: 17 residues. Germline CDR1 is MNHEY and CDR2 is SVGEGT. As DNA, the CDR3 is TGTGCCAGCAGTTACCCAAGGACTAGCGGGGGCTACAATGAGCAGTTCTTC. Its translation is CASSYPRTSGGYNEQFF.

The gene calls are TRBV6-2 or TRBV6-3 and TRBJ2-3; weak D call: TRBD2 (7 bases). This CDR3 is built from 18 residues. The germline CDR1 and CDR2 sequences are MNHEY and SVGEGT. Trimming left V 0 bases short and J 1 base short, with 17 bases between. CDR3 coding DNA: TGTGCCAGCAGTTACTCGACCACGGGGGGCGTGGGCACAGATACGCAGTATTTT. It yields the protein CASSYSTTGGVGTDTQYF.